The 10 T cell receptor beta chains in this list originate from one sample, sequenced in a study of graft-versus-host responses after intestinal transplantation. For these TCRs, the target antigens are not known. Sequencing was performed with immunoSEQ multiplex PCR; in TCRdb, only in-frame clones are kept and a portion is missing. In the table there are 100,000 or so clones, roughly nine tenths of which are singletons. The sample here was unstimulated CD4+ T cells sorted from spleen or lymph node cells, taken before transplant. The receptors stem from a human donor who was the organ donor for an intestinal transplant.

This chain joins TRBV28 and TRBJ1-1; no clear D. Trimming stripped 2 bases from V and 4 bases from J, with 11 bases between. Germline V gene data show CDR1 as MDHEN and CDR2 as SYDVKM. CDR3 length: 14 amino acids. CDR3 in amino acids: CASSLAGVGTEAFF. CDR3 in DNA: TGTGCCAGCAGTTTAGCCGGGGTGGGCACTGAAGCTTTCTTT.

V and J are TRBV4-2 and TRBJ2-2, with TRBD2 matching over 8 bases. CDR3 length equals 17 residues. In germline, CDR1 is LGHNA, CDR2 YNFKEQ. Germline trimming cut 0 bases from V and 1 base from J; bases unmatched to any gene: 4. This CDR3 is CASSQEGLAGNTGELFF. CDR3 coding DNA: TGTGCCAGCAGCCAAGAGGGGCTAGCGGGGAACACCGGGGAGCTGTTTTTT.

The chain links TRBV4-3 to TRBJ2-5, with D unclear. CDR1 LGHNA and CDR2 YSLEER come from the germline V gene. Trimming removed 0 bases at V and 5 bases at J, with 7 bases between. This CDR3 spans 13 amino acids. The CDR3 loop reads CASSQDYEETQYF. As DNA, the CDR3 is TGCGCCAGCAGCCAAGATTATGAGGAGACCCAGTACTTC.

The chain employs TRBV19 and TRBJ2-1; D not certain. The CDR3 is 14 residues long. Trimming stripped 2 bases from V and 6 bases from J, with 11 bases between. CDR1 and CDR2 (germline): LNHDA, SQIVND (reference sequence). CDR3 residues: CASSIRGLGNEQFF. Here the CDR3 DNA reads TGTGCCAGTAGTATAAGAGGTCTAGGCAATGAGCAGTTCTTC.

V is TRBV4-1 and J is TRBJ2-6; tentatively, D is TRBD2 (6 bases). Trimming removed 1 base at V and 0 bases at J, with 10 bases between. This CDR3 comprises 17 residues. CDR1 is MGHRA, CDR2 YSYEKL, per germline. CDR3 loop: CASSQVERASGANVLTF. CDR3 sequence (DNA): TGCGCCAGCAGCCAAGTTGAGCGGGCCTCTGGGGCCAACGTCCTGACTTTC.

The chain carries TRBV5-1 and TRBJ2-7; D is ambiguous. Germline V CDR1 and CDR2: SGHRS, YFSETQ. This CDR3 spans 13 amino acids. Trimming removed 5 bases from V and 0 bases from J, with 9 bases in between. The CDR3 DNA reads as TGCGCCAGCAGATTCGCGGTCTCCTACGAGCAGTACTTC. It yields the protein CASRFAVSYEQYF.

The chain has TRBV4-1 and TRBJ2-7, with 15 bases matching TRBD2. V shed 4 bases, J shed 6 bases, and the junction held 4 bases outside the gene matches. Per the germline V gene, CDR1 is MGHRA and CDR2 is YSYEKL. CDR3 length equals 15 residues. The CDR3 loop reads CASSPGLAGGGEQYF. In DNA, the CDR3 is TGCGCCAGCAGCCCGGGACTAGCGGGGGGTGGCGAGCAGTACTTC.

The CDR3 reads CASSSPFEQYF. DNA for the CDR3: TGTGCCAGTTCATCCCCCTTCGAGCAGTACTTC. This chain connects TRBV25-1 to TRBJ2-5; D gene uncertain. The J call may not be correct, given that the DNA end is closer to TRBJ2-7. Per the germline V gene, CDR1 is MGHDK and CDR2 is SYGVNS. The CDR3 covers 11 residues.

The V call is TRBV7-6, the J call TRBJ2-7, with TRBD1 matching 8 bases. Germline CDR1 is SGHVS and CDR2 is FNYEAQ. This CDR3 comprises 14 residues. Trimming at V came to 1 base and at J to 3 bases, leaving 2 bases not matched to a gene. In DNA form, the CDR3 reads TGTGCCAGCAGCTTAGGGACAGGGTACTACGAGCAGTACTTC. Its translation: CASSLGTGYYEQYF.

The V gene is TRBV4-2, the J gene TRBJ1-4, with 7 positions matching TRBD1. This CDR3 is 15 amino acids long. The germline gives CDR1 LGHNA, CDR2 YNFKEQ. J lost 8 bases, V lost 1 base, and 7 bases had no gene match. The CDR3 is CASSQGGGQMEKLFF. The CDR3 DNA is TGTGCCAGCAGCCAAGGAGGGGGACAGATGGAAAAACTGTTTTTT.